The 14 T cell receptor beta chains listed next were all sequenced from one sample in a study of beta chain features in type 1 diabetes. Broader study findings: Within each of all four CD4+ subsets, Type 1 diabetes patients had TCRB CDR3s that were moderately but significantly shorter.

No antigen has been identified for these receptors. The isolated RNA, all of it, was reverse transcribed, so expressed TCRB transcripts were what got sequenced. Sequenced by immunoSEQ multiplex PCR; TCRdb stores in-frame clones only, minus some. The sample holds 550,000 to 850,000 clones, about an eighth seen once. The sequenced sample consisted of naive CD4+ T cells from blood. The origin of the receptors is a man younger than 35 with type 1 diabetes.

V gene TRBV13 combines with J gene TRBJ2-1; D may be TRBD1 (6 bases). CDR1 is PRHDT and CDR2 is FYEKMQ in the germline V gene (reference sequence). This CDR3 is 16 amino acids long. V was pared by 5 bases and J by 6 bases, with 20 bases between. The CDR3 DNA is TGTGCCAGCAGCCGGTTTGGACAGTCCTCGGGCAATGAGCAGTTCTTC. Translated: CASSRFGQSSGNEQFF.

The chain carries TRBV11-3 and TRBJ1-4; D is unresolved. The CDR3 runs 14 residues. Trimming took 5 bases from V and 3 from J, leaving 10 bases between them. Germline V gene data show CDR1 as SGHNT and CDR2 as YENEEA. The CDR3 sequence is CASSESWANEKLFF. DNA for the CDR3: TGTGCCAGCAGCGAGAGTTGGGCTAATGAAAAACTGTTTTTT.

This clone was counted a few times. This chain connects TRBV30 to TRBJ1-5; 9 nucleotides align to TRBD1. With 2 bases clipped from V and 6 bases from J, the junction kept 5 bases outside the gene matches. Germline-derived CDR1 and CDR2 are GTSNPN and SVGIG (reference sequence). The length of the CDR3 is 14 residues. Here the CDR3 DNA reads TGTGCCTGGAGTTCGGGGACAGGGCTTCAGCCCCAGCATTTT. Encoded protein: CAWSSGTGLQPQHF.

This clone was counted a few times. V usage is TRBV4-1 and J usage is TRBJ1-1; unclear D gene. The CDR3 sequence is 16 residues long. Per the germline V gene, CDR1 is MGHRA and CDR2 is YSYEKL. The V end was cut by 2 bases, the J end by 0 bases, with 13 bases between. The CDR3 DNA is TGCGCCAGCAGCCAAAAACGGACCGTAATGAACACTGAAGCTTTCTTT. Translation: CASSQKRTVMNTEAFF.

The chain links TRBV27 to TRBJ1-2, with D unclear. In germline, CDR1 is MNHEY, CDR2 SMNVEV (reference sequence). The germline V and J ends were trimmed by 5 bases and 2 bases, with 12 bases remaining between them. This CDR3 is 14 amino acids long. CDR3 sequence reads: CASSKREQNYGYTF. The CDR3, as DNA: TGTGCCAGCAGTAAGAGGGAACAAAACTATGGCTACACCTTC.

The rearrangement joins TRBV4-1 to TRBJ1-1, with TRBD1 as a possible D gene (6 bases). Germline V lookup: CDR1 MGHRA, CDR2 YSYEKL. The CDR3 consists of 15 residues. Trimming removed 1 base from V and 3 bases from J, with 12 bases in between. This chain's CDR3 is CASSQAPGVHTEAFF. The CDR3 bases are TGCGCCAGCAGCCAAGCACCAGGGGTTCACACTGAAGCTTTCTTT.

The chain combines TRBV21-1 with TRBJ2-7; TRBD1 is taken as the D call from the table, unchecked against the DNA. TRBV21-1 is shown as a pseudogene. The CDR3 spans 14 residues. For the CDR3, the DNA is TGTGCCAGCAAGGACAAAAACTTCTCCTACGAGCAGTACTTC. Protein: CASKDKNFSYEQYF.

The table lists this clone with a few counts. The J gene is TRBJ2-7, the V gene TRBV4-2; no firm D call. Germline-derived CDR1 and CDR2 are LGHNA and YNFKEQ. The CDR3 has 13 amino acids. Trimming left V 0 bases short and J 6 bases short, with 9 bases between. The CDR3 nucleotides read TGTGCCAGCAGCCAAGATCGAGGTGTCGAGCAGTACTTC. Protein: CASSQDRGVEQYF.

There are a few counts of this clone. The chain is built from TRBV10-3 and TRBJ2-7; 8 positions agree with TRBD1. V was clipped by 2 bases and J by 3 bases; unmatched bases: 6. The V gene's germline CDR1 is ENHRY and CDR2 SYGVKD. The CDR3 extends over 15 amino acids. CDR3 DNA: TGTGCCATCAGTGAGGGCGCAGGGGGCGTCTACGAGCAGTACTTC. Protein sequence: CAISEGAGGVYEQYF.

The genes are TRBV10-3 and TRBJ2-3; no clear D gene. The CDR3 has 11 residues. With 5 bases removed from V and 5 bases from J, the gap between germline ends came to 5 bases. From germline, CDR1 is ENHRY and CDR2 SYGVKD. CDR3 DNA: TGTGCCATCAGTATAGGAGATACGCAGTATTTT. It encodes CAISIGDTQYF.

This clone was recorded a few times. The chain couples TRBV5-1 to TRBJ2-7, with a possible D match to TRBD1 (6 bases). The CDR3 length is 15 residues. Germline V CDR1 and CDR2: SGHRS, YFSETQ. Trimming shortened V by 0 bases and J by 2 bases, and 12 bases separated the two germline ends. DNA for the CDR3: TGCGCCAGCAGCTTGGAAGAAGGGGGTACCTACGAGCAGTACTTC. Its protein is CASSLEEGGTYEQYF. Full variable domain (rest looked up from reference TRBV5-1 and TRBJ2-7): KAGVTQTPRYLIKTRGQQVTLSCSPISGHRSVSWYQQTPGQGLQFLFEYFSETQRNKGNFPGRFSGRQFSNSRSEMNVSTLELGDSALYLCASSLEEGGTYEQYFGPGTRLTVT.

The V call is TRBV29-1, the J call TRBJ2-5; TRBD2 aligns across 11 bases. J was trimmed by 5 bases and V by 6 bases; bases with no gene match: 5. The CDR3 sequence is 13 residues long. The V gene's germline CDR1 is SQVTM and CDR2 ANQGSEA. CDR3 residues: CSVTTSGDETQYF. For the CDR3, the DNA is TGCAGCGTAACGACTAGCGGGGACGAGACCCAGTACTTC. Using reference TRBV29-1 and TRBJ2-5 for the parts outside the CDR3, the full variable domain is SAVISQKPSRDICQRGTSLTIQCQVDSQVTMMFWYRQQPGQSLTLIATANQGSEATYESGFVIDKFPISRPNLTFSTLTVSNMSPEDSSIYLCSVTTSGDETQYFGPGTRLLVL.

This clone appeared a few times. The chain is built from TRBV5-4 and TRBJ2-1, with D perhaps matching TRBD1 (5 bases). The V gene lost 4 bases and the J gene lost 7 bases, with 12 bases spanning the gap. CDR1 and CDR2 (germline): SGHNT, YYREEE (reference sequence). This CDR3 has 13 amino acids. The CDR3, as DNA: TGTGCCAGCAGCACTCAGGGCCCTAATGAGCAGTTCTTC. As protein: CASSTQGPNEQFF.

This clone was seen a handful of times. The CDR3 DNA reads as TGTGCCAGCAGCTTACTAGCGCTTGAGACCCAGTACTTC. This gives the protein CASSLLALETQYF. V usage is TRBV7-9 and J usage is TRBJ2-5; D is possibly TRBD2 (6 bases). V gave up 2 bases and J gave up 5 bases, with 9 bases separating them. There are 13 residues in the CDR3. CDR1 SEHNR and CDR2 FQNEAQ come from the germline V gene (reference sequence).